This TCR beta chain was retrieved from a study of high-grade serous ovarian cancer treatment subgroups. Clones were sequenced by immunoSEQ multiplex PCR, and TCRdb holds only the in-frame ones, with some missing. Among roughly 15,000 clones listed, 70% to 90% were seen once. Tumor samples were taken before definitive surgery or chemotherapy. The TCR sequence derives from a human donor with high-grade serous ovarian cancer. Sequencing used tumor tissue.

The CDR3 region is CASSSDSPYEQYF. CDR3 in DNA: TGCGCCAGCAGCTCCGACAGCCCCTACGAGCAGTACTTC. This chain uses TRBV5-1 with TRBJ2-7; D possibly corresponds to TRBD1 (5 bases). The CDR3 covers 13 residues. V lost 3 bases to trimming and J lost 2 bases, with 9 bases between them. CDR1 is SGHRS and CDR2 is YFSETQ in the germline V gene.